This T cell receptor beta chain was observed in a study of glioma-infiltrating T cells after dendritic cell vaccination. The CDR3 runs to 15 residues. Germline CDR1 reads SGHRS; CDR2 reads YFSETQ. The junction had 6 bases not matched to a gene; V was cut back by 0 bases and J by 5 bases. Sample time point: after dendritic cell vaccination, including at tumor progression/relapse. The method was immunoSEQ multiplex PCR; TCRdb's version includes in-frame clones alone and lacks a portion of them. Here the sample spans more than 85,000 clones, nearly 90% being singletons. The sequence was collected from a human donor with glioblastoma. The source was blood, collected after dendritic cell vaccination. The gene calls are TRBV5-1 and TRBJ2-5, with 8 bases matching TRBD2. The CDR3 region is CASSLAGGPGETQYF. CDR3 coding DNA: TGCGCCAGCAGCTTGGCGGGGGGGCCGGGGGAGACCCAGTACTTC. The entire variable domain, with the rest obtained from reference TRBV5-1 and TRBJ2-5, is as follows: KAGVTQTPRYLIKTRGQQVTLSCSPISGHRSVSWYQQTPGQGLQFLFEYFSETQRNKGNFPGRFSGRQFSNSRSEMNVSTLELGDSALYLCASSLAGGPGETQYFGPGTRLLVL.